What follows are 21 T cell receptor beta chains derived from one specimen sequenced in a study of T cells in Graves' hyperthyroidism and ophthalmopathy. RNA transcripts provided the source from which TCR beta CDR3 regions were amplified. With the HTBI primer set, the TCR CDR3 went through a first round of RT-PCR. In TCRdb, the multiplex PCR reads were re-called with MiXCR into one record per CDR3 protein. The data show approximately 510,000 distinct CDR3 sequences, with around 20% seen just once and less than 30% held by the top ten. Material: blood. The receptors stem from a man between 18 and 29 years old with Graves' hyperthyroidism.

This clonotype was seen repeatedly, ten times or more. V gene TRBV6-1 combines with J gene TRBJ1-1; 8 bases match TRBD1. The CDR3 has 16 amino acids. Germline lookup yields CDR1 MNHNS and CDR2 SASEGT. Trimming at V came to 6 bases and at J to 0 bases, leaving 9 bases not matched to a gene. Here the CDR3 DNA reads TGTGCCAGCAGCCGGACAGGGAGTCCACTGAACACTGAAGCTTTCTTT. This codes for CASSRTGSPLNTEAFF.

The count of this clonotype is one. This may stem from a read error, because a much larger clone lies one nucleotide away. The chain links TRBV19 to TRBJ2-2; possible D gene TRBD1, 6 bases. The CDR3 sequence is 13 residues long. Germline V gene lookup returns CDR1 LNHDA and CDR2 SQIVND (reference sequence). CDR3 protein: CGSSITGTAGLFF. CDR3 nucleotides: TGTGGCAGTAGTATTACAGGGACCGCTGGGCTGTTTTTT.

This clonotype occurred many times. The chain is built from TRBV7-8 and TRBJ1-1, with D possibly TRBD1 on 5 matching bases. The germline V gene has CDR1 SGHVS and CDR2 FQNEAQ. CDR3 length: 14 residues. V was cut by 0 bases and J by 7 bases, with 12 bases left in between. The CDR3 DNA reads as TGTGCCAGCAGCTTAGCGGGGGGTTCAGGTGAAGCTTTCTTT. As protein: CASSLAGGSGEAFF.

This clonotype occurred many times. In nucleotides, the CDR3 is TGTGCCTGCCAAAGGGGGGGGTCCGGGGAGCTGTTTTTT. Translating gives CACQRGGSGELFF. The chain joins TRBV30 to TRBJ2-2, with D possibly TRBD2 on 7 matching bases. Trimming removed 6 bases from V and 6 bases from J, with 14 bases in between. This CDR3 spans 13 amino acids. The germline V gene encodes CDR1 GTSNPN and CDR2 SVGIG (reference sequence).

CDR3 amino acids: CASSPEAAPNGYTF. The CDR3 DNA sequence: TGTGCCAGCTCACCAGAAGCAGCGCCGAATGGCTACACCTTC. The V call is TRBV18, the J call TRBJ1-2, with D unclear. Trimming shortened V by 2 bases and J by 6 bases, and 13 bases separated the two germline ends. The CDR3 has 14 amino acids. From germline, CDR1 is KGHSH and CDR2 LQKENI.

The rearrangement joins TRBV2 to TRBJ1-2, with D possibly being TRBD1 (6 bases). The CDR3 length is 11 residues. CDR1 and CDR2 from the germline V gene are SNHLY and FYNNEI. V was shortened by 10 bases and J by 6 bases, with 12 bases between the two germline ends. CDR3 sequence reads: CATYRAHGYTF. For the CDR3, the DNA is TGTGCCACTTACAGGGCCCATGGCTACACCTTC.

Many counts were recorded for this clonotype. This sequence joins TRBV2 and TRBJ1-5; D call uncertain. Trimming left V 6 bases short and J 0 bases short, with 9 bases between. Germline values: CDR1 SNHLY, CDR2 FYNNEI. The CDR3 is 14 amino acids. CDR3 residues: CASRQRHSNQPQHF. The CDR3 nucleotides read TGTGCCAGCAGGCAGCGCCATAGCAATCAGCCCCAGCATTTT.

There are many counts of this clonotype. J is TRBJ2-7 and V is TRBV6-1; the match to TRBD1 covers 7 bases. V was clipped by 5 bases and J by 7 bases; unmatched bases: 11. The CDR3 has 14 residues. The germline CDR1 and CDR2 sequences are MNHNS and SASEGT. CDR3 nucleotide sequence: TGTGCCAGCAGTCAAGGACAGGCCTTAGGGGAGCAGTACTTC. Protein sequence: CASSQGQALGEQYF.

A few counts support this clonotype. This chain connects TRBV6-5 to TRBJ2-1, with 8 bases identical to TRBD2. Unmatched junction bases numbered 4, after V lost 8 bases and J lost 4 bases. CDR3 length: 13 amino acids. Per the germline V gene, CDR1 is MNHEY and CDR2 is SVGAGI. In DNA form, the CDR3 reads TGTGCCAGCGCCTCGGGGGGGTACAATGAGCAGTTCTTC. Protein: CASASGGYNEQFF.

This chain connects TRBV6-1 to TRBJ1-5; TRBD1 matches at 8 bases. The CDR3 sequence is 16 residues long. V was clipped by 2 bases and J by 0 bases; unmatched bases: 3. CDR1 is MNHNS and CDR2 is SASEGT in the germline V gene. CDR3 region: CASSELTGDSNQPQHF. For the CDR3, the DNA is TGTGCCAGCAGTGAATTGACAGGGGATAGCAATCAGCCCCAGCATTTT.

V and J are TRBV4-1 and TRBJ1-6, with 7 nucleotides matching TRBD1. Trimming took 2 bases from V and 8 from J; bases not matched to a gene: 6. Germline V lookup: CDR1 MGHRA, CDR2 YSYEKL. CDR3 size: 15 residues. CDR3 DNA sequence: TGCGCCAGCAGCCAATACAGGGGTCCGGATTCACCCCTCCACTTT. Protein product: CASSQYRGPDSPLHF.

This clonotype was found many times. V usage is TRBV28 and J usage is TRBJ2-2, with TRBD1 identical over 9 bases. The CDR3 totals 15 residues. Germline V gene data show CDR1 as MDHEN and CDR2 as SYDVKM. V was clipped by 7 bases and J by 5 bases; unmatched bases: 8. CDR3 bases: TGTGCCAGCACCTCTGGGGGACAGGGTACCGGGGAGCTGTTTTTT. Protein: CASTSGGQGTGELFF.

This clonotype has only a few counts. Here the CDR3 omits its conserved ending phenylalanine or tryptophan, so a read error is the likely source. The rearrangement joins TRBV19 to TRBJ1-2; D gene unclear. This CDR3 has 13 amino acids. Germline V gene data show CDR1 as LNHDA and CDR2 as SQIVND (reference sequence). V shed 7 bases and J shed 8 bases, with 17 bases lying between them. In DNA form, the CDR3 reads TGTGCCAGTAATAAAGGCAGAGCGGGCGGCTACACCCTC. Protein sequence: CASNKGRAGGYTL.

This clonotype was seen ten or more times. The J gene is TRBJ1-5, the V gene TRBV12-5, with D maybe TRBD1 (5 bases). The CDR3 has 15 residues. Germline assignment: CDR1 LGHNT and CDR2 FRNRAP. The V end lost 3 bases, the J end lost 4 bases, and 13 bases lay between the germline ends. The DNA of the CDR3 is TGTGCTAGTGGTTTAGGGCAGGGTCATAATCAGCCCCAGCATTTT. Translation gives CASGLGQGHNQPQHF.

Ten or more counts support this clonotype. The chain recombines TRBV12-3 or TRBV12-4 with TRBJ1-2, with a possible D match to TRBD1 (6 bases). The V gene lost 5 bases and the J gene lost 2 bases, with 12 bases spanning the gap. This CDR3 has 14 residues. Here the CDR3 DNA reads TGTGCCAGCAGTCAGGGGAGTTTGAACTATGGCTACACCTTC. This translates into CASSQGSLNYGYTF.

This clonotype was seen many times. DNA for the CDR3: TGTGCCAGCAGTTTATATGGCGAGAGAGAGACCCAGTACTTC. Amino acid sequence: CASSLYGERETQYF. This chain links TRBV27 with TRBJ2-5; no clear D gene. Germline loops: CDR1 MNHEY, CDR2 SMNVEV (reference sequence). With 1 base removed from V and 4 bases from J, the gap between germline ends came to 10 bases. The CDR3 has 14 residues.

The rearrangement joins TRBV4-1 to TRBJ2-7, with a weak D call TRBD1 (6 bases). The CDR3 sequence is 16 residues long. In germline, CDR1 is MGHRA, CDR2 YSYEKL. The V end lost 1 base, the J end lost 4 bases, and 17 bases lay between the germline ends. The CDR3 sequence: CASSQVTGSSKYEQYF. The CDR3 region has the DNA TGCGCCAGCAGCCAAGTTACAGGGAGTAGTAAGTACGAGCAGTACTTC.

This clonotype was observed at least ten times. The V gene is TRBV12-3 or TRBV12-4, the J gene TRBJ1-1; no clear D. There are 17 residues in the CDR3. V dropped 4 bases and J dropped 4 bases, with 22 bases sitting between them. In DNA form, the CDR3 reads TGTGCCAGCAGTTCGTGGGGAGGGCGGCGTGGGGTCACTGAAGCTTTCTTT. This gives the protein CASSSWGGRRGVTEAFF.

This clonotype was seen only a few times. V and J are TRBV4-2 and TRBJ1-3; no definite D call. The length of the CDR3 is 17 residues. Germline V lookup: CDR1 LGHNA, CDR2 YNFKEQ. Trimming cost V 7 bases and J 0 bases, with 19 bases left between them. The CDR3 loop is CASTGIQRGFSGNTIYF. DNA of the CDR3: TGTGCCAGCACCGGGATCCAAAGAGGATTCTCTGGAAACACCATATATTTT.

Ten or more counts support this clonotype. The chain joins TRBV12-3 or TRBV12-4 to TRBJ2-7; TRBD2 might be the D (5 bases). V was cut by 5 bases and J by 3 bases, with 14 bases left in between. CDR3 size: 14 residues. The CDR3 DNA follows: TGTGCCAGCAGTCTCAGCCGGGGAAACTACGAGCAGTACTTC. Translated, it gives CASSLSRGNYEQYF.

The rearrangement uses TRBV15 and TRBJ1-1; 8 bases line up with TRBD1. Germline-derived CDR1 and CDR2 are LNHNV and YYDKDF (reference sequence). The CDR3 covers 14 residues. Trimming cost V 5 bases and J 3 bases; bases outside gene matches: 5. In DNA, the CDR3 is TGTGCCACCAGCGGTAGGACAGGGTACACTGAAGCTTTCTTT. Protein product: CATSGRTGYTEAFF. Filled out from reference TRBV15 and TRBJ1-1, the complete variable domain reads DAMVIQNPRYQVTQFGKPVTLSCSQTLNHNVMYWYQQKSSQAPKLLFHYYDKDFNNEADTPDNFQSRRPNTSFCFLDIRSPGLGDTAMYLCATSGRTGYTEAFFGQGTRLTVV.